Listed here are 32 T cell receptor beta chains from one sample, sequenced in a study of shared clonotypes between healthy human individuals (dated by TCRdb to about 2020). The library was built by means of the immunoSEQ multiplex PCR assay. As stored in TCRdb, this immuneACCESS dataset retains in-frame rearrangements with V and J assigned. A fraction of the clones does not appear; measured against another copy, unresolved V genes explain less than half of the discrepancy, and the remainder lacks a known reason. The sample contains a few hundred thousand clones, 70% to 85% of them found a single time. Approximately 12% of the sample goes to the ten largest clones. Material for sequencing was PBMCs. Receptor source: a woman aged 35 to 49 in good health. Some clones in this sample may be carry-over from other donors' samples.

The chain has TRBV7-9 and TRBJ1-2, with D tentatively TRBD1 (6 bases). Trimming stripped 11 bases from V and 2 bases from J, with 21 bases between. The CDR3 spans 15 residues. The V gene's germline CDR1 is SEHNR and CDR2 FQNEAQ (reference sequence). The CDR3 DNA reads TGTGCCGAAATGAGCCGGGACACATTAAACTATGGCTACACCTTC. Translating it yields CAEMSRDTLNYGYTF.

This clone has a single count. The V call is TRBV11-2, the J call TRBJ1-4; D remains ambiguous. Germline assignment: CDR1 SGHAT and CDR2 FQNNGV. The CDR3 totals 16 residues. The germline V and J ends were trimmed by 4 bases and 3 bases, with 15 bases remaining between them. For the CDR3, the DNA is TGTGCCAGCAGCTCCGGGTCGGGGTATTCTAATGAAAAACTGTTTTTT. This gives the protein CASSSGSGYSNEKLFF.

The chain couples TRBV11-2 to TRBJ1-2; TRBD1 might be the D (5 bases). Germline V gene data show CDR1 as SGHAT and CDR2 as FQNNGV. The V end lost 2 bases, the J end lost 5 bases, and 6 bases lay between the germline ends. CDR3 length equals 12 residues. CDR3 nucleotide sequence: TGTGCCAGCAGCTTACAGGGATATGGCTACACCTTC. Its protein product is CASSLQGYGYTF.

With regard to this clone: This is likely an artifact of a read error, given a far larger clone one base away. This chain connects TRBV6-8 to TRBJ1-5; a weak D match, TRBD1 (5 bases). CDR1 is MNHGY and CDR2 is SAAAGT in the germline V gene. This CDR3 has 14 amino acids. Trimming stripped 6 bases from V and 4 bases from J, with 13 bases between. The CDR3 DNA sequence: TGTGCCAGCAGGTACGGGACGGAGAATCAGCCCCAGCATTTT. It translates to CASRYGTENQPQHF.

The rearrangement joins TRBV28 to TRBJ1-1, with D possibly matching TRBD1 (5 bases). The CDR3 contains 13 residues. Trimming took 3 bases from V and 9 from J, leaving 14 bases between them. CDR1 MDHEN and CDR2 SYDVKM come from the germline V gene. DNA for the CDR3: TGTGCCAGCAGTTTGGCCAGGGAAGATCAAGCTTTCTTT. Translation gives CASSLAREDQAFF.

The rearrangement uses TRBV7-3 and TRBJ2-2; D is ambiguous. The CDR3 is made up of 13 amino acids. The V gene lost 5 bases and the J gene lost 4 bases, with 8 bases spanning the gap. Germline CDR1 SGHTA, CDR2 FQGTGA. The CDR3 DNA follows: TGTGCCAGCAGCCAAAGCTTCACCGGGGAGCTGTTTTTT. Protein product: CASSQSFTGELFF. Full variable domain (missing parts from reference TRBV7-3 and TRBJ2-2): GAGVSQTPSNKVTEKGKYVELRCDPISGHTALYWYRQSLGQGPEFLIYFQGTGAADDSGLPNDRFFAVRPEGSVSTLKIQRTERGDSAVYLCASSQSFTGELFFGEGSRLTVL.

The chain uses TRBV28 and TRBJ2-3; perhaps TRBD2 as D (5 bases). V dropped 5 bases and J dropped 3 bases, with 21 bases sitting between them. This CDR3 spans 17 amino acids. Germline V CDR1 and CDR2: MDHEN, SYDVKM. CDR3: CASSPQVGVWKTDTQYF. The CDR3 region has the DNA TGTGCCAGCAGTCCGCAGGTCGGGGTTTGGAAAACAGATACGCAGTATTTT.

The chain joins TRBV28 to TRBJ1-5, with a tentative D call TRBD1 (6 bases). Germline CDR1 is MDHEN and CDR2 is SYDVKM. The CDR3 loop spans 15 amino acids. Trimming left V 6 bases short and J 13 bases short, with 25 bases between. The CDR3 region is CASRKTGTPGHPQHF. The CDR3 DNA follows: TGTGCCAGCAGAAAGACAGGAACCCCGGGACACCCTCAGCATTTT.

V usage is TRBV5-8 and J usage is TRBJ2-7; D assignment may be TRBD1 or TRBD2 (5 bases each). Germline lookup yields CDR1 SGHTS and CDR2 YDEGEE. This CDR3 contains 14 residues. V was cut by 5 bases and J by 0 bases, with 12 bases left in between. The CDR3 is CASSWTGTSYEQYF. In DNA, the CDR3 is TGTGCCAGCAGTTGGACCGGGACCTCCTACGAGCAGTACTTC.

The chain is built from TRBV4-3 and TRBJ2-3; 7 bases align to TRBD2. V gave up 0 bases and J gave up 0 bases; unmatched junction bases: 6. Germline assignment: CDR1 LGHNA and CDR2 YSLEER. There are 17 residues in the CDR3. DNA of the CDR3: TGCGCCAGCAGCCAAGATGCAGCGGGGCATAGCACAGATACGCAGTATTTT. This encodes CASSQDAAGHSTDTQYF.

CDR3 protein: CASSFTGSSYNEQFF. The CDR3 nucleotides are TGTGCCAGCAGCTTCACCGGGAGCTCCTACAATGAGCAGTTCTTC. The chain has TRBV7-2 and TRBJ2-1; maybe TRBD2 (6 bases). This CDR3 contains 15 residues. Trimming took off 3 bases at V and 0 bases at J, with 9 bases between the two ends. The germline CDR1 and CDR2 sequences are SGHTA and FQGNSA.

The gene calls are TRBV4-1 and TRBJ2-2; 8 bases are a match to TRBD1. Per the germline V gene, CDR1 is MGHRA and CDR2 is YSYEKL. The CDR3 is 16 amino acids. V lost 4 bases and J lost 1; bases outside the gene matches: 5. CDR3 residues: CASSPVGTGNTGELFF. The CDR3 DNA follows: TGCGCCAGCAGCCCGGTGGGGACAGGGAACACCGGGGAGCTGTTTTTT.

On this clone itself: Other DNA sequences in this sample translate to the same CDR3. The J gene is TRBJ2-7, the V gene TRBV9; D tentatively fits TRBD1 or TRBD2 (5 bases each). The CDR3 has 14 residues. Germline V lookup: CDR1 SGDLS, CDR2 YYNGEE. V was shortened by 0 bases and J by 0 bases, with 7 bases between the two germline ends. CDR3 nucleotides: TGTGCCAGCAGCGTAGGGGGGTCCTCCTACGAGCAGTACTTC. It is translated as CASSVGGSSYEQYF.

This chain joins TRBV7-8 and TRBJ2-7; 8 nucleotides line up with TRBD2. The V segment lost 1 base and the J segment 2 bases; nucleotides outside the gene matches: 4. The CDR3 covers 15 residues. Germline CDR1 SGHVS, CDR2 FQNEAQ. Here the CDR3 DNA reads TGTGCCAGCAGCTTAGTCGGGAGGGCCCCCTACGAGCAGTACTTC. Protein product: CASSLVGRAPYEQYF.

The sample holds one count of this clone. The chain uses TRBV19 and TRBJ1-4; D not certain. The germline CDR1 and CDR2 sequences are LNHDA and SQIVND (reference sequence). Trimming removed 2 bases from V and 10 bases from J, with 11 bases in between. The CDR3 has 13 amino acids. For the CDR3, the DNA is TGTGCCAGTAGTATATCGGCGGGCGGAAAACTGTTTTTT. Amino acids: CASSISAGGKLFF.

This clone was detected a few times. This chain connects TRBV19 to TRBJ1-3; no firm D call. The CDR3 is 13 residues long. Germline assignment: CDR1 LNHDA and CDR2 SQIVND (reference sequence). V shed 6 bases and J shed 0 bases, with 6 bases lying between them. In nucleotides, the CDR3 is TGTGCCAGTAGACAGTACTCTGGAAACACCATATATTTT. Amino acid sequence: CASRQYSGNTIYF.

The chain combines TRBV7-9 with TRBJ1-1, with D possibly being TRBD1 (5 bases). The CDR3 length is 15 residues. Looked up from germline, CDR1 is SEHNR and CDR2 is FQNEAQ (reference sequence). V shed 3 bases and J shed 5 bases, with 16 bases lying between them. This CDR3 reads CASSFRAKGETEAFF. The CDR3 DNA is TGTGCCAGCAGCTTCAGGGCTAAGGGTGAGACTGAAGCTTTCTTT.

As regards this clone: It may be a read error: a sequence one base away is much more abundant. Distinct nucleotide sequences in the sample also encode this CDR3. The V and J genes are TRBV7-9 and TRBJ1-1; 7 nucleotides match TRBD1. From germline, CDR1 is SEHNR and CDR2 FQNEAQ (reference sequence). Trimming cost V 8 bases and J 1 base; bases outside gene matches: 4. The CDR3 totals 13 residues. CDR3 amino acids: CASGRQGNTEAFF. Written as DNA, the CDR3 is TGTGCCAGCGGCCGACAGGGGAACACTGAAGCTTTCTTT.

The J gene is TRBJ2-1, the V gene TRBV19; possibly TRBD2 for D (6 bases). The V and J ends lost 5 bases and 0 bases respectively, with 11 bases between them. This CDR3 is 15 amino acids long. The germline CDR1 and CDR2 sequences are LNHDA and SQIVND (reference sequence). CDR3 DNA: TGTGCCAGTAGTTGGGGGGAAAGCTCCTACAATGAGCAGTTCTTC. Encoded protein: CASSWGESSYNEQFF.

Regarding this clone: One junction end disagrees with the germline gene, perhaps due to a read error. CDR3 loop: CASSLAWDRPPGANVLTF. DNA of the CDR3: TGCGCCAGCAGCTTGGCCTGGGACAGGCCCCCTGGGGCCAACGTCTTGACTTTC. V gene TRBV5-1 combines with J gene TRBJ2-6; TRBD1 matches 8 bases. CDR1 and CDR2 (germline): SGHRS, YFSETQ. The CDR3 is made up of 18 amino acids. The full variable domain, completed using reference TRBV5-1 and TRBJ2-6, is KAGVTQTPRYLIKTRGQQVTLSCSPISGHRSVSWYQQTPGQGLQFLFEYFSETQRNKGNFPGRFSGRQFSNSRSEMNVSTLELGDSALYLCASSLAWDRPPGANVLTFGAGSRLTVL.

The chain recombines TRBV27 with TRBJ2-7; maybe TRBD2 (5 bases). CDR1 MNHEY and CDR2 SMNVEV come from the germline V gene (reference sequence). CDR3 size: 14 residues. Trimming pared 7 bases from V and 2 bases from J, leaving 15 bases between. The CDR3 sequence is CASNPSGNPYEQYF. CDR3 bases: TGTGCCAGCAACCCCTCGGGAAACCCCTACGAGCAGTACTTC.

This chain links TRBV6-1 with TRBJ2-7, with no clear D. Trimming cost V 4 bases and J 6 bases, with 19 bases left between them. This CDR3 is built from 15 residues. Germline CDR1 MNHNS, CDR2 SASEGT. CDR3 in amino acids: CASSGAGSFGGEQYF. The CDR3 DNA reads TGTGCCAGCAGTGGTGCCGGGTCCTTCGGTGGCGAGCAGTACTTC.

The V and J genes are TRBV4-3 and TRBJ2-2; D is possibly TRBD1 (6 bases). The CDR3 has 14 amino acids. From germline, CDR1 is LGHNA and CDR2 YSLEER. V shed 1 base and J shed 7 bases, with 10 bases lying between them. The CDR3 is CASSQVWGRGELFF. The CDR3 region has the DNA TGCGCCAGCAGCCAAGTCTGGGGGCGCGGGGAGCTGTTTTTT.

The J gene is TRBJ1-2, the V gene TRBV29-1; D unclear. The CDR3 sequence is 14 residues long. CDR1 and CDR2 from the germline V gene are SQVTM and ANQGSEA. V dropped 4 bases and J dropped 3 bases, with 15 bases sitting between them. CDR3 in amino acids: CSVAPGSFDYGYTF. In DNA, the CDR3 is TGCAGCGTTGCTCCTGGGTCATTTGACTATGGCTACACCTTC.

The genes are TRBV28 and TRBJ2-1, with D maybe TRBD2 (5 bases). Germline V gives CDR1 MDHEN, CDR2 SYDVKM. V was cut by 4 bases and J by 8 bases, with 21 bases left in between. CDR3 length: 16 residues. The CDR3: CASSSRLAAPRDEQFF. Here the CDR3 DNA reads TGTGCCAGCAGTTCCCGGCTAGCAGCCCCGCGCGATGAGCAGTTCTTC. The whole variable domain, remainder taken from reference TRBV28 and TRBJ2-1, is DVKVTQSSRYLVKRTGEKVFLECVQDMDHENMFWYRQDPGLGLRLIYFSYDVKMKEKGDIPEGYSVSREKKERFSLILESASTNQTSMYLCASSSRLAAPRDEQFFGPGTRLTVL.

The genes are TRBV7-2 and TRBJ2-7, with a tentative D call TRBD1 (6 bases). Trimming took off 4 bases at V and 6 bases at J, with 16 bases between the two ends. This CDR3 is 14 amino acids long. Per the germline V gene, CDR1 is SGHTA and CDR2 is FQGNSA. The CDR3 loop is CASSSNLGTLEQYF. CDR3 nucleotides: TGTGCCAGCAGCTCAAATCTGGGGACACTCGAGCAGTACTTC.

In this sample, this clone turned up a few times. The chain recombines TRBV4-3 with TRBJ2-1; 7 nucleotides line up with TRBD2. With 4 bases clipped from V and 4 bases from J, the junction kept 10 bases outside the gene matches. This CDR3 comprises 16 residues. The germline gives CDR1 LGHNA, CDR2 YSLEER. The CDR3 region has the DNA TGCGCCAGCAGCCCAGAAAGCGGGACCCGATACAATGAGCAGTTCTTC. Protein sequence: CASSPESGTRYNEQFF.

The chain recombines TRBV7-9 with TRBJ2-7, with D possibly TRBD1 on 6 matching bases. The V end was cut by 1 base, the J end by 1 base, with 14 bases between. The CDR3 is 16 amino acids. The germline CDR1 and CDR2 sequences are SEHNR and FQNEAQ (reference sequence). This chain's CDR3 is CASSLDIRTASYEQYF. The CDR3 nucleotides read TGTGCCAGCAGCTTAGATATTCGGACAGCTTCCTACGAGCAGTACTTC.

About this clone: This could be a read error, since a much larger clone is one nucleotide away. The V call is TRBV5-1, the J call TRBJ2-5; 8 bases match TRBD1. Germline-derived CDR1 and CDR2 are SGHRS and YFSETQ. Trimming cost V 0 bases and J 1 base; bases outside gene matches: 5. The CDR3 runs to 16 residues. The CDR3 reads CASSLDVTGVQETQYF. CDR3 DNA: TGCGCCAGCAGCTTGGACGTGACAGGGGTCCAAGAGACCCAGTACTTC.

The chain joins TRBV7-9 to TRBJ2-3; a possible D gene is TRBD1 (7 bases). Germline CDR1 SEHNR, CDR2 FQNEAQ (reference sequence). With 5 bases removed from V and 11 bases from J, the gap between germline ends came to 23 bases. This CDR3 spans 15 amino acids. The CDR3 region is CASSTPSAGQGGQYF. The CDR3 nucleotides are TGTGCCAGCAGCACCCCCAGCGCAGGCCAGGGGGGGCAGTATTTT.

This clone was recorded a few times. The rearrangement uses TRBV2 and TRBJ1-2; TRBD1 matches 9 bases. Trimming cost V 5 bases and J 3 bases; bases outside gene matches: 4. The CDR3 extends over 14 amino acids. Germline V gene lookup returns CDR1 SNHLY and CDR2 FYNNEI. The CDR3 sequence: CASSNTGGDYGYTF. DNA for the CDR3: TGTGCCAGCAGTAATACAGGGGGCGACTATGGCTACACCTTC.

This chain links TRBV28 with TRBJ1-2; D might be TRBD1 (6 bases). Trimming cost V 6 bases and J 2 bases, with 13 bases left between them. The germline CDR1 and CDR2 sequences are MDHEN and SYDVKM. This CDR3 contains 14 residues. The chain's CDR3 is CASSSQGQNYGYTF. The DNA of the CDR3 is TGTGCCAGCAGCTCACAAGGACAGAACTATGGCTACACCTTC.